This TCR beta chain appears in the sequencing data of a study of shared clonotypes between healthy human individuals. Study-level information: Used for every donor were three CD4 naive, three CD4 memory, two CD8 naive and one CD8 memory plate. Study-level results: What limited the represented genetic and exposure-history diversity was the small number of donors. The study generally estimated greater richness for naive than memory subsets.

Data came from immunoSEQ multiplex PCR; TCRdb stores just in-frame clones and leaves some out. In the table there are about 800,000 clones, 95% to 97% of which are singletons. This clone was detected only once. The target antigen is unknown. CDR1 SNHLY and CDR2 FYNNEI come from the germline V gene. CDR3 length: 12 residues. Trimming removed 8 bases from V and 5 bases from J; junction bases left unmatched: 4. CD8 cells classed as naive were CD45RO-negative and positively selected for CCR7, excluding terminally differentiated effector memory CD45RA+ cells. This clonotype was sampled from a man aged 25-40 years in good health. The gene calls are TRBV2 and TRBJ2-7; 9 nucleotides line up with TRBD1. Sequencing was carried out using naive CD8+ T cells sorted from blood. As DNA, the CDR3 is TGTGCCAGCCGGGACAGGGACCACGAGCAGTACTTC. Translation gives CASRDRDHEQYF.